The clone carrying this TCR beta chain was detected many times. Germline V CDR1 and CDR2: SGHTA, FQGNSA. Trimming removed 5 bases at V and 3 bases at J, with 10 bases between. The CDR3 covers 14 residues. The library was built from around 380 ng RNA with molecular barcoded adaptors for alpha/delta and beta/gamma chains. Via MiXCR, TCRdb re-called the reads, giving one row per CDR3 protein. The repertoire holds around 40,000 distinct CDR3 sequences, with 12% as singletons. The data belong to a study of read filtering for tumor transcriptome and immune sequencing. The source is a donor aged 40 or over with multiple myeloma. The sample taken for sequencing was a population of CD138-negative cells sorted from bone marrow. The chain has TRBV7-2 and TRBJ2-2; no definite D call. CDR3 DNA: TGTGCCAGCAGCGTACATGTGGACACCGGGGAGCTGTTTTTT. This encodes CASSVHVDTGELFF.